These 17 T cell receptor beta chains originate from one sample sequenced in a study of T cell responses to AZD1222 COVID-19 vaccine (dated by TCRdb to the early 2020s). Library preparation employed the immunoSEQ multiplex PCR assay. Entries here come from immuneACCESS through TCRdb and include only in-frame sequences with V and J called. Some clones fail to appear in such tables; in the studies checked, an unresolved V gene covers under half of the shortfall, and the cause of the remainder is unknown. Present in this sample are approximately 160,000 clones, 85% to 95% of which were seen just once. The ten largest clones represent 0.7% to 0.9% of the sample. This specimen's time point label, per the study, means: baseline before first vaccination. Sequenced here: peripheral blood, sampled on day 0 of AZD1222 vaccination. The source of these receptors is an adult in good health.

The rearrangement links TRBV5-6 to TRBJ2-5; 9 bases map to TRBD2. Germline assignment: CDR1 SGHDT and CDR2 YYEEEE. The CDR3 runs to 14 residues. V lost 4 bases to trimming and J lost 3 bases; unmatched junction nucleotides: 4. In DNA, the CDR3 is TGTGCCAGCAGCGGGACTAGCCCGGAAGAGACCCAGTACTTC. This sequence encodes CASSGTSPEETQYF.

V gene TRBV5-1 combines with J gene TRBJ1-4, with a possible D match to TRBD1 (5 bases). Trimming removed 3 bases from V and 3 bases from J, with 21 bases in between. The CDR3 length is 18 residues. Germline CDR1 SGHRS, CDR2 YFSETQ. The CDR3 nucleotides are TGCGCCAGCAGCTCCACCGCCGGGGGGAATCTTGCTAATGAAAAACTGTTTTTT. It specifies CASSSTAGGNLANEKLFF.

The CDR3 spells CASSSRDRAYYGYTF. CDR3 nucleotides: TGTGCCAGCAGCTCCCGGGACAGGGCTTACTATGGCTACACCTTC. This chain connects TRBV5-6 to TRBJ1-2; 9 bases are a match to TRBD1. J lost 3 bases, V lost 3 bases, and 6 bases had no gene match. The CDR3 sequence is 15 residues long. The germline CDR1 and CDR2 sequences are SGHDT and YYEEEE.

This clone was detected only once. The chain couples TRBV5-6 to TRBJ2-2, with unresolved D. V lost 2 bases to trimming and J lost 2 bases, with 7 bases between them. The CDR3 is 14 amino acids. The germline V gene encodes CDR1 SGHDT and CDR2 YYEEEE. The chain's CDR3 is CASSFLGNTGELFF. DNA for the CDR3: TGTGCCAGCAGCTTTCTAGGAAACACCGGGGAGCTGTTTTTT. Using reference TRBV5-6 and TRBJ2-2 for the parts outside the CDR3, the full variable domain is DAGVTQSPTHLIKTRGQQVTLRCSPKSGHDTVSWYQQALGQGPQFIFQYYEEEERQRGNFPDRFSGHQFPNYSSELNVNALLLGDSALYLCASSFLGNTGELFFGEGSRLTVL.

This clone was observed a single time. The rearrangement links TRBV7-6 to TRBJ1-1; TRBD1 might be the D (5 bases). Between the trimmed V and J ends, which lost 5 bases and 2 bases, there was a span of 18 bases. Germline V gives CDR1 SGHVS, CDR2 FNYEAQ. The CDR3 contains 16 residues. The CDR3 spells CASSIGIRALNTEAFF. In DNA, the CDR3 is TGTGCCAGCAGCATAGGGATCAGGGCCCTAAACACTGAAGCTTTCTTT. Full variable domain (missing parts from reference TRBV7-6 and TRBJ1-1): GAGVSQSPRYKVTKRGQDVALRCDPISGHVSLYWYRQALGQGPEFLTYFNYEAQQDKSGLPNDRFSAERPEGSISTLTIQRTEQRDSAMYRCASSIGIRALNTEAFFGQGTRLTVV.

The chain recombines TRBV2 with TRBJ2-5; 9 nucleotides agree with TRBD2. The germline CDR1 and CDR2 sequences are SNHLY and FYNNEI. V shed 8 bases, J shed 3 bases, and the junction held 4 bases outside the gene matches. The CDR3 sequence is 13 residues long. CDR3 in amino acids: CASGGLAEETQYF. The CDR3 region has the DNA TGTGCCAGCGGGGGACTAGCAGAAGAGACCCAGTACTTC.

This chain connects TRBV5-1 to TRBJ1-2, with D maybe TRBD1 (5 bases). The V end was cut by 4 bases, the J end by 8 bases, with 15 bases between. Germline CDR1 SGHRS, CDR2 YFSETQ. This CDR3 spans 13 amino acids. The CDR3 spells CASSASVGDGYTF. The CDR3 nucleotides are TGCGCCAGCAGCGCCTCAGTAGGGGACGGCTACACCTTC.

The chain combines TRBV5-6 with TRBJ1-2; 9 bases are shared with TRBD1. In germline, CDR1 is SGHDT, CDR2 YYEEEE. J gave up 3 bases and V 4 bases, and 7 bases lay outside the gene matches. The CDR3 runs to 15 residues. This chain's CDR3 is CASSRDRAYYYGYTF. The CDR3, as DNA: TGTGCCAGCAGCCGGGACAGGGCTTATTACTATGGCTACACCTTC.

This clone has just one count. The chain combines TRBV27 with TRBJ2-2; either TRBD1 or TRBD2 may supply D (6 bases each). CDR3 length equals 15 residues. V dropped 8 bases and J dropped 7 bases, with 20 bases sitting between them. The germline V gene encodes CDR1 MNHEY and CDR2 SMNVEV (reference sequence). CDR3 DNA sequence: TGTGCCAGCCGTGGGGGGAACAGGGCATACGGGGAGCTGTTTTTT. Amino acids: CASRGGNRAYGELFF.

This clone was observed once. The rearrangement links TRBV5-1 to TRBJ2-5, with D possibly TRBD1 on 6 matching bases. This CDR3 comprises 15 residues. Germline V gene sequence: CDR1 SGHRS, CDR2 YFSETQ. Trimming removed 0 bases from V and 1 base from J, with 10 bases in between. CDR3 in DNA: TGCGCCAGCAGCTTGGTGTGGGGGCCCCAAGAGACCCAGTACTTC. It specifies CASSLVWGPQETQYF. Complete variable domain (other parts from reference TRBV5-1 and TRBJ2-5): KAGVTQTPRYLIKTRGQQVTLSCSPISGHRSVSWYQQTPGQGLQFLFEYFSETQRNKGNFPGRFSGRQFSNSRSEMNVSTLELGDSALYLCASSLVWGPQETQYFGPGTRLLVL.

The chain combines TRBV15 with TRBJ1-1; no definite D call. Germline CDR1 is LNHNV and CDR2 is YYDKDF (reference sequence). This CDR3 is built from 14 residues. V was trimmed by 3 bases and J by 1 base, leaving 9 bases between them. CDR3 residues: CATSRAYKNTEAFF. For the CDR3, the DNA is TGTGCCACCAGCAGGGCTTACAAGAACACTGAAGCTTTCTTT.

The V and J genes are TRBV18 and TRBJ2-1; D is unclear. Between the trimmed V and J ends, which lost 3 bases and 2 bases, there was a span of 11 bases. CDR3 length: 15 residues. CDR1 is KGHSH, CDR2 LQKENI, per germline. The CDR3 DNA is TGTGCCAGCTCACCTCCTGGTGCAGCCTACAATGAGCAGTTCTTC. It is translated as CASSPPGAAYNEQFF.

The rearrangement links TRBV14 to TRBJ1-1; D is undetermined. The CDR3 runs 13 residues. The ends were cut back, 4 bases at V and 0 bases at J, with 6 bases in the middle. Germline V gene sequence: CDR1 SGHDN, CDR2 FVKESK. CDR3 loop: CASSLDLNTEAFF. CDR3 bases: TGTGCCAGCAGCCTGGACTTGAACACTGAAGCTTTCTTT.

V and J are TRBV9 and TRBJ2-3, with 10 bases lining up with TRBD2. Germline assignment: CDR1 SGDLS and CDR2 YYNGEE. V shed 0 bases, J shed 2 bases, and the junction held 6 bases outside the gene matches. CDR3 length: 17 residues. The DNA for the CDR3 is TGTGCCAGCAGCGTAGGTATGAGCGGGGGGGCCACAGATACGCAGTATTTT. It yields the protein CASSVGMSGGATDTQYF. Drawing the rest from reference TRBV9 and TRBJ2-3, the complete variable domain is DSGVTQTPKHLITATGQRVTLRCSPRSGDLSVYWYQQSLDQGLQFLIQYYNGEERAKGNILERFSAQQFPDLHSELNLSSLELGDSALYFCASSVGMSGGATDTQYFGPGTRLTVL.

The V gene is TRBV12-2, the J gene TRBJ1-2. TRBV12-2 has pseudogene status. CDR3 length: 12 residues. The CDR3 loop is CASRLVWYGYTF. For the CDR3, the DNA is TGTGCAAGTCGCTTAGTTTGGTATGGCTACACCTTC.

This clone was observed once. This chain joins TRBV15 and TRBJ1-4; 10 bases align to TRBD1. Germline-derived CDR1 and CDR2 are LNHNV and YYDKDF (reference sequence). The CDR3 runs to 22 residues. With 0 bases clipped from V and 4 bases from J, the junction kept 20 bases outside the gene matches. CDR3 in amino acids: CATSRDLRGTGDPNLSNEKLFF. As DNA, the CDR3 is TGTGCCACCAGCAGAGATCTCAGGGGGACAGGGGACCCAAATCTTAGTAATGAAAAACTGTTTTTT. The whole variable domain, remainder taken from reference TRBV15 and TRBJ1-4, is DAMVIQNPRYQVTQFGKPVTLSCSQTLNHNVMYWYQQKSSQAPKLLFHYYDKDFNNEADTPDNFQSRRPNTSFCFLDIRSPGLGDTAMYLCATSRDLRGTGDPNLSNEKLFFGSGTQLSVL.

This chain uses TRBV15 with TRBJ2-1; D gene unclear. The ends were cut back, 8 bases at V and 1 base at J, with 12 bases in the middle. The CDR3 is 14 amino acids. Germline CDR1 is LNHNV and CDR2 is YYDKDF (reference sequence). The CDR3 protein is CATEPISSYNEQFF. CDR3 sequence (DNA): TGTGCCACCGAGCCCATTAGTTCCTACAATGAGCAGTTCTTC. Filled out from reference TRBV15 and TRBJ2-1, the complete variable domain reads DAMVIQNPRYQVTQFGKPVTLSCSQTLNHNVMYWYQQKSSQAPKLLFHYYDKDFNNEADTPDNFQSRRPNTSFCFLDIRSPGLGDTAMYLCATEPISSYNEQFFGPGTRLTVL.